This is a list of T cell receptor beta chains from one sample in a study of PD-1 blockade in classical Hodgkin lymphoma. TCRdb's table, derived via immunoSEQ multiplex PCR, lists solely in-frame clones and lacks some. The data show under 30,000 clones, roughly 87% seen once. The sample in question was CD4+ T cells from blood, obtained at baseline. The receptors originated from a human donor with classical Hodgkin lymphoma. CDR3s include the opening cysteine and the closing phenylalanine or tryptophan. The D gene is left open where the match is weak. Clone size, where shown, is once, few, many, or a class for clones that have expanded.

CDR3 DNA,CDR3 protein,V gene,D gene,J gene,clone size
TGCGCCAGCAGCCAAACTAGCGGGAACTACAATGAGCAGTTCTTC,CASSQTSGNYNEQFF,TRBV4-3,TRBD2,TRBJ2-1,NA
TGCGCCAGCAGCATAGGACAGGGCTGGGCTAATGAAAAACTGTTTTTT,CASSIGQGWANEKLFF,TRBV5-1,TRBD1,TRBJ1-4,few
TGTGCCAGCAGCCAAGAGGGTTACAATGAGCAGTTCTTC,CASSQEGYNEQFF,TRBV14,NA,TRBJ2-1,once
TGTGCCAGCTCCTCCATTGGGGTCATGAACACTGAAGCTTTCTTT,CASSSIGVMNTEAFF,TRBV18,NA,TRBJ1-1,NA
TGTGCCAGCAGTTTGGAGGGAAAGAGGGAGCTGTTTTTT,CASSLEGKRELFF,TRBV28,NA,TRBJ2-2,NA
TGTGCCAGCAAGCACTCAACTAGCACAGATACGCAGTATTTT,CASKHSTSTDTQYF,TRBV6-6,NA,TRBJ2-3,NA
TGTGCCAGCAGCTTCCGGTTGGGCTACGAGCAGTACTTC,CASSFRLGYEQYF,TRBV5-4,NA,TRBJ2-7,NA
TGCAGCGTCGGTCGAACAGGGGCACAAGAGACCCAGTACTTC,CSVGRTGAQETQYF,TRBV29-1,TRBD1,TRBJ2-5,NA
TGTGCCAGCAGGAACCGGGAGAATGAGCAGTTCTTC,CASRNRENEQFF,TRBV5-4,NA,TRBJ2-1,NA
TGTGCCAGCAGTTTTACTTCTAGCAATCAGCCCCAGCATTTT,CASSFTSSNQPQHF,TRBV27,NA,TRBJ1-5,NA
TGTGCCAGCAGTTTGGGCAGCATGAACACTGAAGCTTTCTTT,CASSLGSMNTEAFF,TRBV6-5,NA,TRBJ1-1,NA
TGTGCCAGCAGTCGGGCCTCAGGGAATGAAAAACTGTTTTTT,CASSRASGNEKLFF,TRBV6-1,NA,TRBJ1-4,NA
TGTGCCAGCAGTCGACAGGGCGCCTACGAGCAGTACTTC,CASSRQGAYEQYF,TRBV2,TRBD1,TRBJ2-7,NA
TGTGCCAGCAGCTTAGACTTTTTCAGCAATCAGCCCCAGCATTTT,CASSLDFFSNQPQHF,TRBV7-2,NA,TRBJ1-5,NA
TGCGCCAGCAAAGGGACCGATAACTCCTACGAGCAGTACTTC,CASKGTDNSYEQYF,TRBV4-1,NA,TRBJ2-7,NA
TGCGCCAGCAGCCAAGATATGTATCTGGAGCAGTACTTC,CASSQDMYLEQYF,TRBV4-1,NA,TRBJ2-7,NA
TGTGCCACGCGGGTGGGTCCGGGCACCGGGGAGCTGTTTTTT,CATRVGPGTGELFF,TRBV19,NA,TRBJ2-2,NA
TGTGCCAGTAGTATAGGGCGACAGCTCAACACCGGGGAGCTGTTTTTT,CASSIGRQLNTGELFF,TRBV19,NA,TRBJ2-2,NA
TGTGCCAGCAGTACCCGTAGCGGGAGGGTTCCCCTCTTC,CASSTRSGRVPLF,TRBV2,TRBD2,TRBJ2-1,NA
TGTGCCAGCCTGAGGGGGGTTACGGGAGAGACCCAGTACTTC,CASLRGVTGETQYF,TRBV5-6,NA,TRBJ2-5,NA
TGCGCCAGCAGTCGGACCCCCAGCGGGAGGTACTACGAGCAGTACTTC,CASSRTPSGRYYEQYF,TRBV4-1,TRBD2,TRBJ2-7,NA
TGTGCCAGCAGCGGGACGACAGATACGCAGTATTTT,CASSGTTDTQYF,TRBV11-3,NA,TRBJ2-3,NA
TGTGCCAGCAGGTCCTTGGGCCCCAGGGTTACTGGCTACACCTTC,CASRSLGPRVTGYTF,TRBV28,NA,TRBJ1-2,NA
TGTGCCTGGAGTGTAAAGGGCAGGACCTACGAGCAGTACTTC,CAWSVKGRTYEQYF,TRBV30,NA,TRBJ2-7,NA
TGTGCCAGCCTTTGGGACAGGGGATATGGCTACACCTTC,CASLWDRGYGYTF,TRBV6-1,TRBD1,TRBJ1-2,NA
TGTGCCAGCAGTTGGGGGGGAAGGTACCAAGAGACCCAGTACTTC,CASSWGGRYQETQYF,TRBV28,TRBD2,TRBJ2-5,NA